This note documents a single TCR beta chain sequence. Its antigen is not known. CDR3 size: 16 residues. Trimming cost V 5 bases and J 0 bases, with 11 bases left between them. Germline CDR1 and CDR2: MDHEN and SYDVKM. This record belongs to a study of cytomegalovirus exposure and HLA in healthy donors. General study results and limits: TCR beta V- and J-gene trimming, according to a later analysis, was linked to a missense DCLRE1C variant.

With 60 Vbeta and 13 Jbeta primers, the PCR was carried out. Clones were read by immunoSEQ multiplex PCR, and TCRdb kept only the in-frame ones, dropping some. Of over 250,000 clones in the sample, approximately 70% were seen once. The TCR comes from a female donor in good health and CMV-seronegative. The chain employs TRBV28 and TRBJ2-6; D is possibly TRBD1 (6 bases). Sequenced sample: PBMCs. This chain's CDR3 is CASSTTGPSGANVLTF. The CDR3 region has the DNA TGTGCCAGCAGTACGACAGGACCCTCTGGGGCCAACGTCCTGACTTTC.